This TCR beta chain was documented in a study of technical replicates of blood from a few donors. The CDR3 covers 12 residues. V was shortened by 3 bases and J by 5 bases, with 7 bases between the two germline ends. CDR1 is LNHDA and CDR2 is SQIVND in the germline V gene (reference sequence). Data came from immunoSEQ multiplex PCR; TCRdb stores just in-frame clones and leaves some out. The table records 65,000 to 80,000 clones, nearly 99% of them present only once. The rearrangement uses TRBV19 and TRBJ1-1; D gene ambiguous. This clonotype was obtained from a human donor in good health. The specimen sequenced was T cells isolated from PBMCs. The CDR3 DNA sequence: TGTGCCAGTAGTATTGGGCAAACTGAAGCTTTCTTT. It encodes CASSIGQTEAFF.